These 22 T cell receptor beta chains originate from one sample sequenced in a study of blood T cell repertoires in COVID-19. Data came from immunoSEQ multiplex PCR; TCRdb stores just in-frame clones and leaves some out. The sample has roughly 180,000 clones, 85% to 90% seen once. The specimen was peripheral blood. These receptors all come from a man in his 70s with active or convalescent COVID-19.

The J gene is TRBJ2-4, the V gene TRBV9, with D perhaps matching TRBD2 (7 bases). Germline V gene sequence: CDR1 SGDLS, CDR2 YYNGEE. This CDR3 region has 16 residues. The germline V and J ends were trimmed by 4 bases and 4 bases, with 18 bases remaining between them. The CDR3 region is CASSPRGGGLKNIQYF. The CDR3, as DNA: TGTGCCAGCAGCCCACGGGGAGGGGGGTTAAAAAACATTCAGTACTTC.

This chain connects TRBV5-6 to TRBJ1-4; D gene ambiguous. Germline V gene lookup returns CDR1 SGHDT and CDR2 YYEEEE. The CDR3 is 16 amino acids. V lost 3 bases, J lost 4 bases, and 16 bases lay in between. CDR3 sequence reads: CASSSAPRIINEKLFF. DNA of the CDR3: TGTGCCAGCAGCTCCGCTCCTAGGATCATTAATGAAAAACTGTTTTTT.

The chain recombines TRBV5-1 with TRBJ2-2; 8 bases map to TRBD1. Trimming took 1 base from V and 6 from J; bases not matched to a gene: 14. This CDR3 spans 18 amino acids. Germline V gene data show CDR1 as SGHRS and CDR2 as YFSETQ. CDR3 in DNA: TGCGCCAGCAGCTTGCCCGGACAGGGCGGCGCTCCGGCCGGGGAGCTGTTTTTT. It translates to CASSLPGQGGAPAGELFF.

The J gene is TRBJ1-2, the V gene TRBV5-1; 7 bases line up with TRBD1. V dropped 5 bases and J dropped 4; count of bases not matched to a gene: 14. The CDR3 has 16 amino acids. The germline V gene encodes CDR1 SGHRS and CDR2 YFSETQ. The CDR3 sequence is CASRVLTGMVGYGYTF. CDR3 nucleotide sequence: TGCGCCAGCAGAGTTTTGACAGGGATGGTGGGCTATGGCTACACCTTC. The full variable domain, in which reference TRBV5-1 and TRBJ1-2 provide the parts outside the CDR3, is KAGVTQTPRYLIKTRGQQVTLSCSPISGHRSVSWYQQTPGQGLQFLFEYFSETQRNKGNFPGRFSGRQFSNSRSEMNVSTLELGDSALYLCASRVLTGMVGYGYTFGSGTRLTVV.

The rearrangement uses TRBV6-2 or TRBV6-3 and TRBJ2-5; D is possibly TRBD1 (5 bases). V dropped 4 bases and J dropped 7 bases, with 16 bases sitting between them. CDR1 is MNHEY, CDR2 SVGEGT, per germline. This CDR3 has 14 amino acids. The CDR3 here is CASSWTRLKVTQYF. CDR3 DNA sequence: TGTGCCAGCAGTTGGACACGGCTAAAGGTGACCCAGTACTTC.

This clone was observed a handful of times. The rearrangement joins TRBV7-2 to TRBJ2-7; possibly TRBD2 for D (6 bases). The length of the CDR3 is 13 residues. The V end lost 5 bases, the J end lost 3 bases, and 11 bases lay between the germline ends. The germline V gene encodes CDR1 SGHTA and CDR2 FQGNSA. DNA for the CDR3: TGTGCCAGCAGCCTGACTAGAATCTACGAGCAGTACTTC. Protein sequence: CASSLTRIYEQYF.

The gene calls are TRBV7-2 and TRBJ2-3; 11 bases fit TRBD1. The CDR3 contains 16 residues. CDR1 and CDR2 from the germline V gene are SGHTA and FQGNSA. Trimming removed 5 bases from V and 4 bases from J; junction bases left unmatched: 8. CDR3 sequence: CASSTQGQGVADTQYF. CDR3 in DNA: TGTGCCAGCAGCACCCAGGGACAGGGGGTGGCAGATACGCAGTATTTT.

CDR3 in DNA: TGTGCCACCAGCAGAGCACTAGCTGCGAATACGCAGTATTTT. It codes for CATSRALAANTQYF. The chain links TRBV15 to TRBJ2-3; a weak D match, TRBD2 (6 bases). Trimming shortened V by 1 base and J by 7 bases, and 12 bases separated the two germline ends. This CDR3 is built from 14 residues. The germline V gene encodes CDR1 LNHNV and CDR2 YYDKDF (reference sequence).

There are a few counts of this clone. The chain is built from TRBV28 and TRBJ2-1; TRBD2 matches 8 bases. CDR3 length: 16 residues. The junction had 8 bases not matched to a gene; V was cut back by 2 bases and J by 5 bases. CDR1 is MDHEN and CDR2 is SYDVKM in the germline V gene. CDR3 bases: TGTGCCAGCAGTTTAATGTTCGGGACTAGGGACAATGAGCAGTTCTTC. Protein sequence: CASSLMFGTRDNEQFF.

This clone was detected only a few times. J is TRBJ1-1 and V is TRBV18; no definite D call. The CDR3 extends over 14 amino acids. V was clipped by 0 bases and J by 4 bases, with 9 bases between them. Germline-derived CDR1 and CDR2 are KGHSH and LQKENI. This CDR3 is CASSPPLRSTEAFF. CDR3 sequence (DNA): TGTGCCAGCTCACCACCGTTACGGAGCACTGAAGCTTTCTTT.

CDR3 sequence (DNA): TGTGCCAGCAGCCCCCGGACAGCTACGATCTCTGGAAACACCATATATTTT. Amino acids: CASSPRTATISGNTIYF. The chain employs TRBV9 and TRBJ1-3, with D perhaps TRBD1 (6 bases). Germline CDR1 is SGDLS and CDR2 is YYNGEE. The CDR3 is made up of 17 amino acids. V was pared by 4 bases and J by 0 bases, with 17 bases between.

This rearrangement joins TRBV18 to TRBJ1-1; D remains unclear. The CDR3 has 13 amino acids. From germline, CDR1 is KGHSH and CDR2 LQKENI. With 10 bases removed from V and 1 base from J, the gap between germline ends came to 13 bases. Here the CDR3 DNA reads TGTGCCACCACTCCCCGACAGAACACTGAAGCTTTCTTT. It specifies CATTPRQNTEAFF.

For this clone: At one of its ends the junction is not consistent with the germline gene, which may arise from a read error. For the CDR3, the DNA is TGTGCTAGCAGCTTAAGTACCCCGGCAGGTGGGGAGCTGTTTTTT. Its protein product is CASSLSTPAGGELFF. The chain employs TRBV7-7 and TRBJ2-2; D ambiguous. CDR3 size: 15 residues. Germline V gene sequence: CDR1 SSHAT, CDR2 FNYEAQ (reference sequence).

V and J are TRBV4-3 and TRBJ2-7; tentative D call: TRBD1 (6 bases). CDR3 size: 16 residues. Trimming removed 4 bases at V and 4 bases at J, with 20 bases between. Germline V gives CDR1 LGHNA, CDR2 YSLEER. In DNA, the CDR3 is TGCGCCAGCAGCCCGTATAATGCCAGGGGAAGTTACGAGCAGTACTTC. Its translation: CASSPYNARGSYEQYF.

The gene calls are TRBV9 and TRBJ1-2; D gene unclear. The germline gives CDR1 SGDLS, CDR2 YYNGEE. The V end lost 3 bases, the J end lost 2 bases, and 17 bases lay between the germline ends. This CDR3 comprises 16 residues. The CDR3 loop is CASSEGGQGWNYGYTF. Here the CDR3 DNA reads TGTGCCAGCAGCGAGGGAGGGCAAGGATGGAACTATGGCTACACCTTC.

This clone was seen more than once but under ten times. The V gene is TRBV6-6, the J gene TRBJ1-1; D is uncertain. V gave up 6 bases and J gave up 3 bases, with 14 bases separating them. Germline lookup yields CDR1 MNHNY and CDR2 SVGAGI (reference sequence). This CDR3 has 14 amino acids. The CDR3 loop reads CASSLNGVYTEAFF. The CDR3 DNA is TGTGCCAGCAGCTTAAACGGGGTGTACACTGAAGCTTTCTTT.

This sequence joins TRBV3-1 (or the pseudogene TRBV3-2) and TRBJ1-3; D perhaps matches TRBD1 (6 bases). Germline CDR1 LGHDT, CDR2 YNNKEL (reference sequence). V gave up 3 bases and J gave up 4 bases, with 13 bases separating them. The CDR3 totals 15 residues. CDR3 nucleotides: TGTGCCAGCAGCCACCTTACAGGGTCAGGAAACACCATATATTTT. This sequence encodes CASSHLTGSGNTIYF.

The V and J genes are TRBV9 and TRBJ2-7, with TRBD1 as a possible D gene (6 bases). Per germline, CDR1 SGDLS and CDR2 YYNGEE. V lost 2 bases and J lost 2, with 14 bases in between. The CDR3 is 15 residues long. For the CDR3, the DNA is TGTGCCAGCAGCGTTAGCGTGGACAGTACCTACGAGCAGTACTTC. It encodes CASSVSVDSTYEQYF.

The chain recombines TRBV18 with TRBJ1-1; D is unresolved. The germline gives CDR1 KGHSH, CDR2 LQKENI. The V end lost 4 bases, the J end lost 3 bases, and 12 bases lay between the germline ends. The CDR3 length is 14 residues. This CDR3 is CASSLQARDTEAFF. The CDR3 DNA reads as TGTGCCAGCTCACTTCAGGCGCGCGACACTGAAGCTTTCTTT.

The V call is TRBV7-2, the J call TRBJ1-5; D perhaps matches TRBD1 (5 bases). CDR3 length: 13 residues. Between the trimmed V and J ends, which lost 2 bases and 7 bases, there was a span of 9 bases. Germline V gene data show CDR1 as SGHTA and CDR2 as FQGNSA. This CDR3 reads CASSLQGGQPQHF. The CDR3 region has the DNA TGTGCCAGCAGCTTACAGGGAGGCCAGCCCCAGCATTTT. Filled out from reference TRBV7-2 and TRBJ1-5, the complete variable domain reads GAGVSQSPSNKVTEKGKDVELRCDPISGHTALYWYRQSLGQGLEFLIYFQGNSAPDKSGLPSDRFSAERTGGSVSTLTIQRTQQEDSAVYLCASSLQGGQPQHFGDGTRLSIL.

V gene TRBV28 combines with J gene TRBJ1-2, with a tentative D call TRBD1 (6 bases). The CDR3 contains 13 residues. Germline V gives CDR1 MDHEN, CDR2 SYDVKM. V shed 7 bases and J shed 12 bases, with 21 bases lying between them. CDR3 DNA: TGTGCCAGCACTACCGGGACACTGGGCTGGAACACCTTC. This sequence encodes CASTTGTLGWNTF.

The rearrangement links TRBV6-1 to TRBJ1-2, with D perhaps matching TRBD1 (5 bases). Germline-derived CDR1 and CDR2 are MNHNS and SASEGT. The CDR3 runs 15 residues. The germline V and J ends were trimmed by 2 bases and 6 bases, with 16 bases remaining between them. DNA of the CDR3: TGTGCCAGCAGTGAAAGGATTCCGGGGGAAGATGGCTACACCTTC. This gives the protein CASSERIPGEDGYTF.